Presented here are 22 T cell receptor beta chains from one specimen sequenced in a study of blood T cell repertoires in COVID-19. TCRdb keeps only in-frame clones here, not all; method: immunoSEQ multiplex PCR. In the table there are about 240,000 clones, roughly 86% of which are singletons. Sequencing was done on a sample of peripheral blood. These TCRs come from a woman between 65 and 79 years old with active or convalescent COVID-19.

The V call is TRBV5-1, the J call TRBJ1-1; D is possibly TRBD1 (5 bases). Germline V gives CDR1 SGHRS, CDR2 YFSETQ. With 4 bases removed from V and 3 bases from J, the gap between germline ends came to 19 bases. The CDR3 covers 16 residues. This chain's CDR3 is CASSPRGGGRDTEAFF. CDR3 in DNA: TGCGCCAGCAGCCCCCGTGGGGGGGGAAGGGACACTGAAGCTTTCTTT.

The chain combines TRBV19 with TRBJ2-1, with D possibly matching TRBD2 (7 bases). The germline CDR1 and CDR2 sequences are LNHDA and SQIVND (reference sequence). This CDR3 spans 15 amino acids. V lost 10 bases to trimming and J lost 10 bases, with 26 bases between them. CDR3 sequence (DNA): TGTGCCACCTCAAAGTTCGGGGGGCAAGGACGGGAGCAGTTCTTC. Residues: CATSKFGGQGREQFF.

The CDR3 DNA sequence: TGTGCCAGCAGCTTGAGGCCGTCTCTCTCTGGAAACACCATATATTTT. Its translation is CASSLRPSLSGNTIYF. This chain uses TRBV13 with TRBJ1-3; no firm D call. CDR3 length equals 16 residues. Germline values: CDR1 PRHDT, CDR2 FYEKMQ (reference sequence). Deletions cut 3 bases from V and 0 bases from J, with 12 bases between.

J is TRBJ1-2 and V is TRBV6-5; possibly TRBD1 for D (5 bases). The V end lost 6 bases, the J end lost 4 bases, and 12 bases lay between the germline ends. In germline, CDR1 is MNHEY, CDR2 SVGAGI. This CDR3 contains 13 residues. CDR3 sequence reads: CASSLGAAYGYTF. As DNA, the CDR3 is TGTGCCAGCAGCCTAGGGGCAGCCTATGGCTACACCTTC.

CDR3: CASSRGVRVHSGNTIYF. CDR3 bases: TGTGCCAGCAGCCGGGGGGTAAGGGTTCATTCTGGAAACACCATATATTTT. The chain uses TRBV3-1 (or the pseudogene TRBV3-2) and TRBJ1-3; a weak D match, TRBD1 (5 bases). CDR1 and CDR2 (germline): LGHDT, YNNKEL (reference sequence). V was shortened by 4 bases and J by 1 base, with 17 bases between the two germline ends. The CDR3 sequence is 17 residues long.

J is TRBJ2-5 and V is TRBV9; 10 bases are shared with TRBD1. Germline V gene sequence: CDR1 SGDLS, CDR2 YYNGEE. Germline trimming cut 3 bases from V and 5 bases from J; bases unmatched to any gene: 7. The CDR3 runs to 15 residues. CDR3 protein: CASSGTGTGAETQYF. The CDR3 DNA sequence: TGTGCCAGCAGCGGAACCGGGACAGGGGCGGAGACCCAGTACTTC.

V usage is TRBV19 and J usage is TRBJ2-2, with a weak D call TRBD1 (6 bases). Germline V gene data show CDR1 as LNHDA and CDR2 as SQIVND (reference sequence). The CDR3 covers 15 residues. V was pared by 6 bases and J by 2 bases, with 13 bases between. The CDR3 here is CASSRGPSNTGELFF. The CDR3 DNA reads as TGTGCCAGTAGCAGGGGACCGAGTAACACCGGGGAGCTGTTTTTT. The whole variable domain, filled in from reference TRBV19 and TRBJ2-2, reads DGGITQSPKYLFRKEGQNVTLSCEQNLNHDAMYWYRQDPGQGLRLIYYSQIVNDFQKGDIAEGYSVSREKKESFPLTVTSAQKNPTAFYLCASSRGPSNTGELFFGEGSRLTVL.

CDR3 bases: TGTGCCAGCAGCCCCAACCCCGGGACAGGCTTCTATGGCTACACCTTC. Translation gives CASSPNPGTGFYGYTF. V is TRBV7-3 and J is TRBJ1-2; TRBD1 agrees at 8 bases. The CDR3 has 16 amino acids. CDR1 is SGHTA, CDR2 FQGTGA, per germline. Germline trimming cut 5 bases from V and 4 bases from J; bases unmatched to any gene: 12.

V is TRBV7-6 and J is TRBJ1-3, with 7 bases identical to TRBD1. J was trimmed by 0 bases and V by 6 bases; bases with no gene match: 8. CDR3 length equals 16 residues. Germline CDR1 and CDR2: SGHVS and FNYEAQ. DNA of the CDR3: TGTGCCAGCAGTAGCGGAGGGGGCAACTCTGGAAACACCATATATTTT. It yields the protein CASSSGGGNSGNTIYF. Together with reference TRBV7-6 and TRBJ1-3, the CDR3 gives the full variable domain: GAGVSQSPRYKVTKRGQDVALRCDPISGHVSLYWYRQALGQGPEFLTYFNYEAQQDKSGLPNDRFSAERPEGSISTLTIQRTEQRDSAMYRCASSSGGGNSGNTIYFGEGSWLTVV.

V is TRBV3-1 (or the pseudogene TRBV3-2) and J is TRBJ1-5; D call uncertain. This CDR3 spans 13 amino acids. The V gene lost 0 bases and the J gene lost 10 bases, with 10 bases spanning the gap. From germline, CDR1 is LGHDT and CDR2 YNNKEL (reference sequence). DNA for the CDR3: TGTGCCAGCAGCCAAGACAGGCTCGGCCCCCAGCATTTT. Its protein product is CASSQDRLGPQHF.

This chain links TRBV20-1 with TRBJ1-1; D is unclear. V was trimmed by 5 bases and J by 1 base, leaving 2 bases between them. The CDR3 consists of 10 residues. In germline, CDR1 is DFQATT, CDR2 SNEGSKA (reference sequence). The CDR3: CSAQNTEAFF. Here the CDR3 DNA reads TGCAGTGCTCAGAACACTGAAGCTTTCTTT.

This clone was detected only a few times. CDR3 nucleotides: TGTGCCAGCAGCTCCGGACAGGACTGGTATGGCTACACCTTC. This encodes CASSSGQDWYGYTF. The rearrangement uses TRBV6-2 or TRBV6-3 and TRBJ1-2; TRBD1 agrees at 7 bases. The CDR3 is made up of 14 amino acids. Germline V gene lookup returns CDR1 MNHEY and CDR2 SVGEGT. V was pared by 6 bases and J by 5 bases, with 9 bases of the junction left unmatched.

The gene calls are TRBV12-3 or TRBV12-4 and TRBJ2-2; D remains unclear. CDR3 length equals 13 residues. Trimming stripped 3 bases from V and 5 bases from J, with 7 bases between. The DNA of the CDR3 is TGTGCCAGCAGTTTCGGCAGGACCGGGGAGCTGTTTTTT. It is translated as CASSFGRTGELFF.

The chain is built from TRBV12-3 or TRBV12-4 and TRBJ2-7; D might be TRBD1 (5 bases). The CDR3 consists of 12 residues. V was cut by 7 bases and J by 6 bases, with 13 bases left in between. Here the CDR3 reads CASIGAHSEQYF. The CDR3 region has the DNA TGTGCCAGCATTGGGGCCCACAGCGAGCAGTACTTC.

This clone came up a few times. Written as DNA, the CDR3 is TGTGCCAGCAGTTTAAAACAGAACACTGAAGCTTTCTTT. Translated: CASSLKQNTEAFF. The chain carries TRBV12-3 or TRBV12-4 and TRBJ1-1; the D is unclear. The CDR3 has 13 amino acids. The V gene lost 2 bases and the J gene lost 1 base, with 5 bases spanning the gap.

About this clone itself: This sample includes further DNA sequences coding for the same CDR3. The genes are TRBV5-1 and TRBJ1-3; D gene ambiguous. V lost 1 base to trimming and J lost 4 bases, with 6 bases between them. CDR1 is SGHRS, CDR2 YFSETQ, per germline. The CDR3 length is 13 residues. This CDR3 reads CASSLLQGNTIYF. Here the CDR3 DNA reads TGCGCCAGCAGCTTGCTCCAGGGAAACACCATATATTTT. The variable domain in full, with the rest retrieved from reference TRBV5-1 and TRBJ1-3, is KAGVTQTPRYLIKTRGQQVTLSCSPISGHRSVSWYQQTPGQGLQFLFEYFSETQRNKGNFPGRFSGRQFSNSRSEMNVSTLELGDSALYLCASSLLQGNTIYFGEGSWLTVV.

The CDR3 DNA reads TGCGCCAGCAGTAGAACAGGGTTACTCTATGGCTACACCTTC. Translating gives CASSRTGLLYGYTF. The rearrangement uses TRBV10-1 and TRBJ1-2, with D maybe TRBD1 (6 bases). The CDR3 is 14 residues long. V was trimmed by 5 bases and J by 4 bases, leaving 14 bases between them. Per germline, CDR1 WNHNN and CDR2 SYGVQD (reference sequence).

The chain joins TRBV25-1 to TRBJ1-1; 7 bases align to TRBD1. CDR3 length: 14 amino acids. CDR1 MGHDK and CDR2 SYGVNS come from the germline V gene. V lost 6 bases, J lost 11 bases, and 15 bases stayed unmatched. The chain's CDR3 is CASSPRGGFGYAFF. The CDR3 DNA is TGTGCCAGCAGCCCTAGAGGGGGCTTTGGGTATGCTTTCTTT.

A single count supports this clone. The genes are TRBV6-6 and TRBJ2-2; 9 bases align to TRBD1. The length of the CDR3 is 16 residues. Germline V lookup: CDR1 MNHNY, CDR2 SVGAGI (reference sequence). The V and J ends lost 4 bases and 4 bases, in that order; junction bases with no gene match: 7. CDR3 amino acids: CASSSAGQGATGELFF. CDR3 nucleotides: TGTGCCAGCAGTTCTGCGGGACAGGGTGCCACCGGGGAGCTGTTTTTT.

CDR3 residues: CASNVGQPSNTGELFF. The CDR3 nucleotides read TGTGCCAGTAATGTGGGGCAGCCTTCGAACACCGGGGAGCTGTTTTTT. This sequence joins TRBV19 and TRBJ2-2; D possibly corresponds to TRBD1 (5 bases). V lost 7 bases, J lost 0 bases, and 15 bases lay in between. CDR1 is LNHDA and CDR2 is SQIVND in the germline V gene (reference sequence). The length of the CDR3 is 16 residues.

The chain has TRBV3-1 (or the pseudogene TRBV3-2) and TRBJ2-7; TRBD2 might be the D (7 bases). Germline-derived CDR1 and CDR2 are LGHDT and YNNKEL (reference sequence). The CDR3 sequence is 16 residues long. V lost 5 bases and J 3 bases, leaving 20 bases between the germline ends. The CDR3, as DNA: TGTGCCAGCAGCGATAGGGGGGGAATAAAACTCTACGAGCAGTACTTC. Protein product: CASSDRGGIKLYEQYF.

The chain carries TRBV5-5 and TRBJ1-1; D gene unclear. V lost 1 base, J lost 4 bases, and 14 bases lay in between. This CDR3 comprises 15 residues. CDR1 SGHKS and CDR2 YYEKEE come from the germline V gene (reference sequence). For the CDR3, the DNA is TGTGCCAGCAGCTTGATGTGGAGTGCTGGCACTGAAGCTTTCTTT. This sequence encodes CASSLMWSAGTEAFF.